This TCR beta chain was documented in a study of blood T cell repertoires in COVID-19. Study summary: Samples taken during acute and convalescent COVID-19 were collected in the United States, Italy and Spain.

Germline CDR1 is SNHLY and CDR2 is FYNNEI. CDR3 length: 16 amino acids. J was trimmed by 1 base and V by 3 bases; bases with no gene match: 4. Clones were sequenced by immunoSEQ multiplex PCR, and TCRdb holds only the in-frame ones, with some missing. The top ten clones hold 3.2% of a sample with about 190,000 clones, about 81% of them seen once. Individuals drawn from around 25 US areas were roughly 18 to 89 years old. The study assigned cohorts using participant-reported clinical history. All recovered Cohort 3 donors got two negative PCRs, got clearance, or saw symptom resolution. The receptor was derived from a woman aged 25-40 years who had recovered from COVID-19. The sample was PBMCs or T cells enriched from blood (not recorded which). The V and J genes are TRBV2 and TRBJ2-2, with TRBD2 identical over 8 bases. CDR3 nucleotide sequence: TGTGCCAGCAGTGATATAGCGGGATTGAACACCGGGGAGCTGTTTTTT. It encodes CASSDIAGLNTGELFF.